These 24 T cell receptor beta chains came from one sample sequenced in a study of blood T cell repertoires in COVID-19. Assay: immunoSEQ multiplex PCR; the TCRdb copy retains only in-frame clones and omits some. The table lists about 180,000 clones, approximately 85% of them singletons. The sample comprised peripheral blood. Receptors originate from an older woman with COVID-19, enrolled during active disease.

By sample fraction, this clone is medium-sized (0.01 to 0.1%). This chain uses TRBV4-2 with TRBJ2-2; 7 bases are shared with TRBD2. CDR3 length: 19 amino acids. The germline CDR1 and CDR2 sequences are LGHNA and YNFKEQ. J gave up 2 bases and V 1 base, and 13 bases lay outside the gene matches. CDR3 protein: CASSQGRSSGNLNTGELFF. In nucleotides, the CDR3 is TGTGCCAGCAGCCAAGGGAGGTCTAGCGGCAACCTAAACACCGGGGAGCTGTTTTTT.

The genes are TRBV19 and TRBJ2-5; D perhaps matches TRBD2 (6 bases). V lost 10 bases, J lost 5 bases, and 17 bases lay in between. This CDR3 region has 13 residues. Germline CDR1 reads LNHDA; CDR2 reads SQIVND (reference sequence). In DNA form, the CDR3 reads TGTGCCACCCTCCAGGAGGGCGAGGAGACCCAGTACTTC. This encodes CATLQEGEETQYF.

The rearrangement uses TRBV19 and TRBJ2-6; D gene uncertain. Germline CDR1 LNHDA, CDR2 SQIVND (reference sequence). The length of the CDR3 is 14 residues. V was trimmed by 3 bases and J by 0 bases, leaving 3 bases between them. DNA for the CDR3: TGTGCCAGTAGTATCCGCTCTGGGGCCAACGTCCTGACTTTC. The encoded protein is CASSIRSGANVLTF.

This clone was detected only once. This rearrangement joins TRBV15 to TRBJ1-1; 11 bases are shared with TRBD1. Germline V lookup: CDR1 LNHNV, CDR2 YYDKDF (reference sequence). The CDR3 runs 16 residues. V was pared by 2 bases and J by 4 bases, with 6 bases of the junction left unmatched. The CDR3 DNA reads as TGTGCCACCAGCAGAAGAATTGGGACAGGGGGCACTGAAGCTTTCTTT. As protein: CATSRRIGTGGTEAFF.

The rearrangement uses TRBV28 and TRBJ1-2; 11 nucleotides agree with TRBD1. Germline lookup yields CDR1 MDHEN and CDR2 SYDVKM. CDR3 length: 16 residues. With V trimmed by 5 bases and J by 4 bases, 9 bases remained unmatched. The CDR3 sequence is CASSGTGTGGFYGYTF. The CDR3 DNA is TGTGCCAGCAGTGGAACCGGGACAGGGGGATTCTATGGCTACACCTTC.

The CDR3 spells CASSSLAGGHNEQFF. In DNA, the CDR3 is TGCGCCAGCAGCTCTCTAGCGGGGGGCCACAATGAGCAGTTCTTC. The J gene is TRBJ2-1, the V gene TRBV5-1, with 11 bases aligning to TRBD2. The CDR3 has 15 residues. J was trimmed by 5 bases and V by 3 bases; bases with no gene match: 4. Germline loops: CDR1 SGHRS, CDR2 YFSETQ.

V usage is TRBV2 and J usage is TRBJ2-3; D gene ambiguous. The germline V gene has CDR1 SNHLY and CDR2 FYNNEI. This CDR3 has 12 residues. Deletions cut 1 base from V and 11 bases from J, with 10 bases between. CDR3 DNA: TGTGCCAGCAGTGAAGTACTCCCATTGCAGTATTTT. Translating gives CASSEVLPLQYF.

The V gene is TRBV18, the J gene TRBJ2-1; tentative D call: TRBD1 (5 bases). Germline CDR1 is KGHSH and CDR2 is LQKENI. The CDR3 contains 18 residues. V lost 3 bases and J lost 3, with 21 bases in between. The CDR3 protein is CASSPNRPGGRVYNEQFF. In DNA form, the CDR3 reads TGTGCCAGCTCACCGAACCGCCCCGGTGGCAGGGTCTACAATGAGCAGTTCTTC.

This chain links TRBV18 with TRBJ2-3; possible D gene TRBD2, 5 bases. Between the trimmed V and J ends, which lost 3 bases and 5 bases, there was a span of 18 bases. Germline lookup yields CDR1 KGHSH and CDR2 LQKENI. This CDR3 has 16 amino acids. CDR3 sequence: CASSPRSQKAGDTQYF. The CDR3 region has the DNA TGTGCCAGCTCACCTCGATCCCAGAAGGCGGGAGATACGCAGTATTTT.

This clone was seen more than once but under ten times. V is TRBV18 and J is TRBJ2-5; D might be TRBD2 (6 bases). V was trimmed by 3 bases and J by 5 bases, leaving 10 bases between them. The CDR3 length is 13 residues. Germline values: CDR1 KGHSH, CDR2 LQKENI. Here the CDR3 reads CASSPASAETQYF. As DNA, the CDR3 is TGTGCCAGCTCACCGGCTAGCGCGGAGACCCAGTACTTC.

The rearrangement uses TRBV9 and TRBJ1-6; a weak D match, TRBD1 (5 bases). Trimming removed 0 bases from V and 0 bases from J, with 7 bases in between. CDR3 length: 16 amino acids. Germline assignment: CDR1 SGDLS and CDR2 YYNGEE. The CDR3 sequence: CASSVGQSSYNSPLHF. The CDR3, as DNA: TGTGCCAGCAGCGTAGGACAGAGCTCCTATAATTCACCCCTCCACTTT.

This clone was counted at least ten times. This chain links TRBV19 with TRBJ1-2; TRBD1 matches 8 bases. The J segment lost 4 bases and the V segment lost 3 bases, leaving 7 bases of the junction unmatched. In germline, CDR1 is LNHDA, CDR2 SQIVND (reference sequence). The CDR3 extends over 15 amino acids. The CDR3 protein is CASSIGPGGVYGYTF. CDR3 coding DNA: TGTGCCAGTAGTATCGGACCAGGGGGCGTCTATGGCTACACCTTC.

The V gene is TRBV29-1, the J gene TRBJ1-1; no firm D call. The CDR3 contains 10 residues. The germline CDR1 and CDR2 sequences are SQVTM and ANQGSEA. The V end was cut by 7 bases, the J end by 1 base, with 4 bases between. The CDR3 here is CSAQNTEAFF. In nucleotides, the CDR3 is TGCAGCGCCCAGAACACTGAAGCTTTCTTT.

The V gene is TRBV7-2, the J gene TRBJ1-1; no definite D call. Trimming cost V 3 bases and J 0 bases, with 8 bases left between them. Germline CDR1 reads SGHTA; CDR2 reads FQGNSA. The CDR3 is 14 residues long. CDR3 loop: CASSLTTMNTEAFF. The CDR3 DNA sequence: TGTGCCAGCAGCTTGACGACAATGAACACTGAAGCTTTCTTT.

This clone was found once. CDR3 sequence: CASSKTGLTSGGSETQYF. The CDR3 DNA follows: TGTGCCAGCTCAAAGACAGGATTGACTAGCGGGGGATCGGAGACCCAGTACTTC. The chain joins TRBV18 to TRBJ2-5; 12 bases map to TRBD2. Germline V gene data show CDR1 as KGHSH and CDR2 as LQKENI. The CDR3 is 18 amino acids. V shed 5 bases and J 5 bases; nucleotides not matched to a gene: 15.

This chain connects TRBV7-3 to TRBJ2-2; TRBD1 is a possible D gene (6 bases). This CDR3 region has 14 residues. Trimming left V 2 bases short and J 5 bases short, with 9 bases between. CDR1 and CDR2 from the germline V gene are SGHTA and FQGTGA. The CDR3 spells CASSLYQGTGELFF. CDR3 in DNA: TGTGCCAGCAGCTTATATCAGGGGACCGGGGAGCTGTTTTTT.

This clone turned up a few times. The chain uses TRBV7-8 and TRBJ1-1; TRBD1 is a possible D gene (6 bases). V was trimmed by 8 bases and J by 0 bases, leaving 10 bases between them. The CDR3 has 13 residues. Germline CDR1 SGHVS, CDR2 FQNEAQ. Here the CDR3 DNA reads TGTGCCAGCTCAGGGGAGATGAACACTGAAGCTTTCTTT. Translating it yields CASSGEMNTEAFF.

The V and J genes are TRBV6-5 and TRBJ2-5; TRBD1 matches 11 bases. This CDR3 is built from 16 residues. CDR1 and CDR2 (germline): MNHEY, SVGAGI. The V gene end was trimmed by 0 bases and the J gene end by 5 bases; junction bases not matched to a gene: 5. The chain's CDR3 is CASSYSGTGGRETQYF. DNA of the CDR3: TGTGCCAGCAGTTACTCCGGGACAGGGGGACGGGAGACCCAGTACTTC.

In this sample, this clone turned up once. The chain recombines TRBV27 with TRBJ2-1; no definite D call. The CDR3 is 14 residues long. The germline V gene encodes CDR1 MNHEY and CDR2 SMNVEV (reference sequence). Trimming shortened V by 4 bases and J by 8 bases, and 15 bases separated the two germline ends. CDR3 residues: CASSSPHNNDEQFF. Here the CDR3 DNA reads TGTGCCAGCAGTTCCCCCCACAACAACGATGAGCAGTTCTTC.

This chain links TRBV7-2 with TRBJ1-5; TRBD1 might be the D (5 bases). The CDR3 totals 15 residues. Germline V lookup: CDR1 SGHTA, CDR2 FQGNSA. V was clipped by 3 bases and J by 3 bases, with 12 bases between them. CDR3 amino acids: CASSFWGQPNQPQHF. CDR3 in DNA: TGTGCCAGCAGCTTTTGGGGCCAGCCCAATCAGCCCCAGCATTTT. Full variable domain (rest looked up from reference TRBV7-2 and TRBJ1-5): GAGVSQSPSNKVTEKGKDVELRCDPISGHTALYWYRQSLGQGLEFLIYFQGNSAPDKSGLPSDRFSAERTGGSVSTLTIQRTQQEDSAVYLCASSFWGQPNQPQHFGDGTRLSIL.

The chain carries TRBV5-1 and TRBJ2-3, with 8 bases aligning to TRBD1. This CDR3 region has 16 residues. V was pared by 0 bases and J by 0 bases, with 3 bases of the junction left unmatched. The germline CDR1 and CDR2 sequences are SGHRS and YFSETQ. For the CDR3, the DNA is TGCGCCAGCAGCTTGGGGACAGGGATAAGCACAGATACGCAGTATTTT. It codes for CASSLGTGISTDTQYF.

The chain couples TRBV28 to TRBJ2-5; D is uncertain. V was clipped by 5 bases and J by 2 bases, with 12 bases between them. The CDR3 is made up of 14 amino acids. Germline V CDR1 and CDR2: MDHEN, SYDVKM. The CDR3 region has the DNA TGTGCCAGCAGTGCCCGACTGAGTCAAGAGACCCAGTACTTC. As protein: CASSARLSQETQYF. Full variable domain (missing parts from reference TRBV28 and TRBJ2-5): DVKVTQSSRYLVKRTGEKVFLECVQDMDHENMFWYRQDPGLGLRLIYFSYDVKMKEKGDIPEGYSVSREKKERFSLILESASTNQTSMYLCASSARLSQETQYFGPGTRLLVL.

This clone was seen once. CDR3: CASSLDSLNYGYTF. DNA of the CDR3: TGTGCCAGCAGCTTAGATAGCCTTAACTATGGCTACACCTTC. V gene TRBV7-9 combines with J gene TRBJ1-2; D is unclear. The CDR3 is made up of 14 amino acids. CDR1 and CDR2 from the germline V gene are SEHNR and FQNEAQ (reference sequence). Trimming took off 1 base at V and 1 base at J, with 7 bases between the two ends.

Note on this clone: Within the sample, other DNA sequences also encode this same CDR3. CDR3 loop: CASSVVAGGYNEQFF. CDR3 coding DNA: TGTGCCAGCAGCGTAGTTGCGGGAGGGTACAATGAGCAGTTCTTC. The chain couples TRBV9 to TRBJ2-1; 9 positions agree with TRBD2. The germline V gene has CDR1 SGDLS and CDR2 YYNGEE. The CDR3 is 15 amino acids. The V segment lost 0 bases and the J segment 4 bases; nucleotides outside the gene matches: 2.